This T cell receptor beta chain stems from a study of cytomegalovirus exposure and HLA in healthy donors. Study details: A preliminary data release comprised 80 million to 95 million unique TCRs obtained from HLA-typed donors. Whole-study results and caveats: Researchers counted about 150 TCR beta chains as cytomegalovirus-associated.

A remark on this clone: Its matching antigen is unknown.

The germline V gene has CDR1 MNHEY and CDR2 SMNVEV (reference sequence). J lost 2 bases, V lost 6 bases, and 8 bases had no gene match. The CDR3 runs 15 residues. Both 60 Vbeta primers and 13 Jbeta primers went into the PCR. Original data processing: In a later analysis, tens of millions of unique TCR beta chains included roughly 11 million shared by two or more donors. Repertoires were generated with immunoSEQ multiplex PCR, while TCRdb's copy carries only in-frame clones and drops some. The V and J calls and clone size are taken from that table; D and trimming were inferred from the DNA. The repertoire consists of 65,000 to 75,000 clones, with about 80% occurring once and the leading ten covering approximately 5.8%.

This clonotype originated in a man between 45 and 60 years old in good health and CMV-seronegative. Sequenced material: PBMCs. The chain links TRBV27 to TRBJ2-3, with 7 bases lining up with TRBD1. In DNA form, the CDR3 reads TGTGCCAGCAGCCCGGGACAGACAAACACAGATACGCAGTATTTT. This translates into CASSPGQTNTDTQYF.